This T cell receptor (beta chain) was observed in a study of blood T cell repertoires in COVID-19. Overall study: Sources were T cells, B-cell-depleted T cells, or PBMCs; the material itself was cDNA or gDNA.

Study processing details: Amplification from reference gene primers served as the basis for estimated nucleated cell counts. The table came from immunoSEQ multiplex PCR; TCRdb's copy has only in-frame clones and leaves some out. Clone size and V and J calls were adopted from that table, with D and trimming inferred from the DNA. This repertoire shows 260,000 or so clones, 85% found once; its top ten account for 2% to 3%. Per germline, CDR1 SGHTA and CDR2 FQGNSA. The trim removed 5 bases at V and 6 bases at J, leaving 6 bases unmatched. The CDR3 consists of 14 residues. The chain employs TRBV7-2 and TRBJ2-3, with TRBD2 matching over 9 bases. Specimen: PBMCs or T cells enriched from blood (not recorded which). The TCR originated in a woman between 45 and 60 years old who had recovered from COVID-19. CDR3 in amino acids: CASSELAGWDTQYF. CDR3 DNA sequence: TGTGCCAGCAGCGAGCTAGCGGGGTGGGATACGCAGTATTTT.